This entry concerns a single TCR beta chain. The antigen is unknown. The CDR3 is 14 amino acids. CDR1 SNHLY and CDR2 FYNNEI come from the germline V gene. V lost 5 bases, J lost 7 bases, and 17 bases lay in between. On the day of bone marrow donation, the related graft donor provided peripheral blood. The sample originates from a study of T cells after posttransplantation cyclophosphamide. Measured with immunoSEQ multiplex PCR; TCRdb has only the in-frame clones, and not every one. The table records around 47,000 clones, 85% to 95% of them present only once. Study conclusions and caveats: TRB overlap between skin or GI tissue T cells and blood was limited. Later blood repertoires were often dominated by clones from the donor CD8+ memory compartment.

This sequence originates from a woman in her 30s in good health and a related stem cell transplant donor. The rearrangement links TRBV2 to TRBJ1-2; the D gene is possibly TRBD1 (5 bases). Sequencing used PBMCs. CDR3 amino acids: CASSPRVESGGYTF. The DNA for the CDR3 is TGTGCCAGCAGTCCCAGGGTGGAGTCGGGTGGCTACACCTTC.